A selection of T cell receptor beta chains follows, all from one sample in a study of Tregs in tolerant kidney transplant recipients. No cognate antigen is known for these TCRs. Assay used: immunoSEQ multiplex PCR; TCRdb lists only in-frame clones, some missing. The sample holds just under 45,000 clones, 95% seen once. Sequencing was carried out using Tregs from blood cultured with allogeneic cells. These receptors all stem from a human donor in good health. CDR3s include the opening cysteine and the closing phenylalanine or tryptophan. The D gene is left open where the match is weak. Not every row has a clone size; where given, it reads once, few, many or a size class.

clone size	J gene	CDR3 length	D gene	V gene	CDR3 protein	CDR3 DNA
.	TRBJ1-1	14	.	TRBV5-6	CASSFGGRGTEAFF	TGTGCCAGCAGCTTTGGGGGCAGGGGCACTGAAGCTTTCTTT
once	TRBJ2-7	16	.	TRBV4-2	CASSQTGLYRPYEQYF	TGTGCCAGCAGCCAAACTGGACTTTACAGACCCTACGAGCAGTACTTC
.	TRBJ1-1	13	.	TRBV6-6	CASTPRGNTEAFF	TGTGCCAGCACCCCCCGAGGGAACACTGAAGCTTTCTTT
.	TRBJ2-1	16	.	TRBV5-1	CASSRKLLDGYNEQFF	TGCGCCAGCAGCCGAAAGCTCCTTGACGGCTACAATGAGCAGTTCTTC
.	TRBJ1-2	12	.	TRBV10-2	CASNEGNYGYTF	TGCGCCAGCAACGAGGGCAACTATGGCTACACCTTC
.	TRBJ2-5	14	.	TRBV18	CASSIGQQGETQYF	TGTGCCAGCTCAATCGGGCAACAGGGTGAGACCCAGTACTTC
.	TRBJ1-5	15	.	TRBV11-2	CASSFTGYSNQPQHF	TGTGCCAGCAGCTTTACAGGGTATAGCAATCAGCCCCAGCATTTT
.	TRBJ1-5	15	.	TRBV9	CASSRTAYSNQPQHF	TGTGCCAGCAGCCGGACAGCTTATAGCAATCAGCCCCAGCATTTT
.	TRBJ1-2	14	.	TRBV6-5	CASSYGVRGSGYTF	TGTGCCAGCAGTTACGGTGTCAGGGGTTCTGGCTACACCTTC
.	TRBJ1-4	15	.	TRBV7-9	CASSILLGLNEKLFF	TGTGCCAGCAGCATATTACTAGGATTAAATGAAAAACTGTTTTTT